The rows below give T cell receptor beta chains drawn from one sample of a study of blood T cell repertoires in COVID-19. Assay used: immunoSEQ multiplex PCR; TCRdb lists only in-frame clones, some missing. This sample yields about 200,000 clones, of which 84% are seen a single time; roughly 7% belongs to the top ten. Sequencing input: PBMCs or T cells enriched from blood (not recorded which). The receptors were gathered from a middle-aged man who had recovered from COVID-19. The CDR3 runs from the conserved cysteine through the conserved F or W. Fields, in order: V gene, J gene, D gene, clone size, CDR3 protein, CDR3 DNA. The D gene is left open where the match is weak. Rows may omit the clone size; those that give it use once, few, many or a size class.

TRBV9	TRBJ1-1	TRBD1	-	CASSAGQGAWTEAFF	TGTGCCAGCAGCGCCGGACAGGGGGCTTGGACTGAAGCTTTCTTT
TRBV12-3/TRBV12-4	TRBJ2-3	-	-	CASSATDTQYF	TGTGCCAGCAGCGCGACAGATACGCAGTATTTT
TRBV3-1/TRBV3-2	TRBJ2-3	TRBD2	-	CASSHSGTSGGVQYF	TGTGCCAGCAGCCATTCCGGGACTAGCGGGGGGGTGCAGTATTTT
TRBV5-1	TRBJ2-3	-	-	CASSLEQFTDTQYF	TGCGCCAGCAGCTTGGAACAGTTCACAGATACGCAGTATTTT
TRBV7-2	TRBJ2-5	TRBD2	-	CASSLNSGGAFETQYF	TGTGCCAGCAGCTTAAACAGCGGGGGGGCATTTGAGACCCAGTACTTC
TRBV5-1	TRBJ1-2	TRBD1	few	CASSLFPTGASYGYTF	TGCGCCAGCAGCTTGTTCCCCACAGGGGCGTCCTATGGCTACACCTTC
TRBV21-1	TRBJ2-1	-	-	CASSNRGILNEQFF	TGTGCCAGCAGCAACAGGGGGATATTAAATGAGCAGTTCTTC
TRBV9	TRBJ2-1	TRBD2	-	CASSVGNGGAYNEQFF	TGTGCCAGCAGCGTAGGTAACGGGGGGGCGTACAATGAGCAGTTCTTC
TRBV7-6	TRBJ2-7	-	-	CASSYKTGDSSYEQYF	TGTGCCAGCAGCTATAAGACAGGCGACTCCTCCTACGAGCAGTACTTC
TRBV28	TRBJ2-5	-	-	CASVRQETQYF	TGTGCCAGCGTTCGCCAAGAGACCCAGTACTTC
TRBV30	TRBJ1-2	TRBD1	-	CAWSVQVTGVRYGYTF	TGTGCCTGGAGTGTCCAAGTGACAGGGGTTCGGTATGGCTACACCTTC
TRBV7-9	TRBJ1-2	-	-	CASSLARGQPNYGYTF	TGTGCCAGCAGCTTAGCGCGCGGACAGCCTAACTATGGCTACACCTTC
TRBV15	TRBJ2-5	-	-	CATSRDLTGPETQYF	TGTGCCACCAGCAGAGATCTAACAGGGCCAGAGACCCAGTACTTC
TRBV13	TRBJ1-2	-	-	CASSSFGSPNYGYTF	TGTGCCAGCAGCTCCTTCGGGAGCCCGAACTATGGCTACACCTTC
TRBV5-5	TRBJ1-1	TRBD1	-	CASSLDLQGAGTEAFF	TGTGCCAGCAGCTTGGATCTTCAGGGGGCTGGCACTGAAGCTTTCTTT
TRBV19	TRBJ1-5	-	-	CASSLKAVQPQHF	TGTGCCAGTAGTCTGAAGGCGGTTCAGCCCCAGCATTTT
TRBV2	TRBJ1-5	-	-	CASSEGRRGGQPQHF	TGTGCCAGCAGTGAAGGTCGCAGGGGAGGGCAGCCCCAGCATTTT
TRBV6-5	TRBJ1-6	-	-	CASSYSGRSYNSPLHF	TGTGCCAGCAGTTACTCGGGCCGCTCCTATAATTCACCCCTCCACTTT
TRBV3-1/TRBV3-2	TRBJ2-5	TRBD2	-	CASSQSGGSETQYF	TGTGCCAGCAGCCAAAGCGGGGGATCGGAGACCCAGTACTTC
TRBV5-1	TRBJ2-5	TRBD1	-	CASSPGTGGQETQYF	TGCGCCAGCAGCCCGGGGACAGGGGGTCAAGAGACCCAGTACTTC
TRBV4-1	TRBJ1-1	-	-	CASSQDRGGTEAFF	TGCGCCAGCAGCCAAGATAGGGGGGGCACTGAAGCTTTCTTT
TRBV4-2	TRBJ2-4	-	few	CASSHEGPKNIQYF	TGTGCCAGCAGCCACGAGGGCCCAAAAAACATTCAGTACTTC
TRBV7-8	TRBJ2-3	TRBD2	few	CASSSILAAQRTDTQYF	TGTGCCAGCAGCTCGATACTAGCGGCCCAACGCACAGATACGCAGTATTTT
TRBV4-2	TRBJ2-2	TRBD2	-	CASSQVRQRGVTGELFF	TGTGCCAGCAGCCAAGTTCGGCAGCGGGGGGTCACCGGGGAGCTGTTTTTT
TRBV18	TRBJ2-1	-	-	CASSSTFEQFF	TGTGCCAGCTCAAGCACCTTTGAGCAGTTCTTC
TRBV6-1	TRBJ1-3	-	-	CASSDLGGDGNTIYF	TGTGCCAGCAGTGATCTAGGAGGGGACGGAAACACCATATATTTT
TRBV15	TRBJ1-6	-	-	CATSGGHYGGASYNSPLHF	TGTGCCACCAGCGGGGGACACTATGGGGGAGCCTCCTATAATTCACCCCTCCACTTT
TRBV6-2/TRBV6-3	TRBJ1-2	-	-	CASSNSGRRGYGYTF	TGTGCCAGCAGTAACTCCGGACGCAGGGGCTATGGCTACACCTTC
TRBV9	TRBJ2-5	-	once	CASSVELAQETQYF	TGTGCCAGCAGCGTAGAGTTAGCCCAAGAGACCCAGTACTTC
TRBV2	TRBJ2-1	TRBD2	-	CASLRGSSYNEQFF	TGTGCCAGCCTGCGGGGGAGCTCCTACAATGAGCAGTTCTTC
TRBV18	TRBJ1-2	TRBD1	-	CASSPPSDREKNGYTF	TGTGCCAGCTCACCCCCGTCCGACAGGGAGAAGAATGGCTACACCTTC
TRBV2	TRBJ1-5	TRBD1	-	CASRGQGNQPQHF	TGTGCCAGCAGAGGACAGGGCAATCAGCCCCAGCATTTT
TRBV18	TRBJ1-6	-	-	CASSPPRSSYNSPLHF	TGTGCCAGCTCACCACCGAGGTCCTCCTATAATTCACCCCTCCACTTT
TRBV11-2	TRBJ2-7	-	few	CASSLVRSGSPSEQYF	TGTGCCAGCAGCTTAGTTAGGTCAGGGTCTCCCTCCGAGCAGTACTTC
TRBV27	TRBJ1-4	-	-	CASSPRPRGGKLFF	TGTGCCAGCAGTCCGCGCCCCCGGGGTGGAAAACTGTTTTTT
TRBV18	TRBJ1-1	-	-	CASSPQRILNTEAFF	TGTGCCAGCTCACCCCAGAGGATACTAAACACTGAAGCTTTCTTT
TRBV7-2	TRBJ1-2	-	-	CASSLSHSQGPNYGYTF	TGTGCCAGCAGCTTAAGTCACAGCCAGGGCCCTAACTATGGCTACACCTTC
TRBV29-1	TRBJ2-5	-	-	CSVARNLQETQYF	TGCAGCGTTGCGCGGAACTTACAAGAGACCCAGTACTTC
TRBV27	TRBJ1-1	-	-	CASSLAGTMNTEAFF	TGTGCCAGCAGTCTGGCGGGCACTATGAACACTGAAGCTTTCTTT
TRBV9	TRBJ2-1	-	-	CASSVDSPKGEQFF	TGTGCCAGCAGCGTGGACAGCCCAAAGGGTGAGCAGTTCTTC
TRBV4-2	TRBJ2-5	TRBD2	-	CASSQGLAGTQYF	TGTGCCAGCAGCCAAGGGCTAGCGGGGACCCAGTACTTC
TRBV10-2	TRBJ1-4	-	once	CASSDRGWEKLFF	TGCGCCAGCAGTGACCGGGGATGGGAAAAACTGTTTTTT
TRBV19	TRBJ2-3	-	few	CASSTSSEDTQYF	TGTGCCAGTAGTACCTCCTCGGAGGATACGCAGTATTTT
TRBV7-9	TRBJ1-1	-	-	CASSLLAGRSPTEAFF	TGTGCCAGCAGCTTGTTGGCTGGGCGTTCCCCCACTGAAGCTTTCTTT
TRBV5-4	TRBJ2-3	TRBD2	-	CASSLGAGEYTDTQYF	TGTGCCAGCAGCTTGGGTGCGGGGGAATACACAGATACGCAGTATTTT
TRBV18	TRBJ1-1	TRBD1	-	CASSSRQGGTEAFF	TGTGCCAGCTCGTCCCGACAGGGAGGAACTGAAGCTTTCTTT
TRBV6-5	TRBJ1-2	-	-	CASRYRSIINYGYTF	TGTGCCAGCAGATACCGGAGCATTATAAACTATGGCTACACCTTC
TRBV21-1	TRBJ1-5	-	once	CASPLDREVKGNQPQHF	TGTGCCAGCCCTCTAGACAGGGAGGTTAAGGGCAATCAGCCCCAGCATTTT
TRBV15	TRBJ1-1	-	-	CATSRERYGGTEAFF	TGTGCCACCAGCAGAGAGAGGTACGGGGGCACTGAAGCTTTCTTT
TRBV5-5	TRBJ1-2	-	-	CASSYDRRGGYTF	TGTGCCAGCAGTTATGACCGTAGGGGCGGCTACACCTTC
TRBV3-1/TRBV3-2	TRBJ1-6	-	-	CASSQDISPLHF	TGTGCCAGCAGCCAAGATATTTCACCCCTCCACTTT
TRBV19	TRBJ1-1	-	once	CASSFGGLNTEAFF	TGTGCCAGTAGTTTTGGAGGCCTGAACACTGAAGCTTTCTTT
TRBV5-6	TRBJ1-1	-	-	CASSLQGGDTEAFF	TGTGCCAGCAGCTTACAGGGTGGAGACACTGAAGCTTTCTTT